These 12 T cell receptor beta chains originate from one sample sequenced in a study of response to subunit inactivated influenza vaccine (dated by TCRdb to the late 2010s). To prepare the library, RT-PCR was applied. Instrument used: Illumina HiSeq 2500. The public sequencing data were trimmed at Q25 with fastp and processed into clonotypes with MiXCR by TCRdb, which kept only in-frame beta chains. Rows matching on CDR3 protein sequence are summarized as one entry with the most common DNA and genes. The sample table shows about 540,000 distinct CDR3 sequences, and approximately 22% are seen once. Of the sample, 2.5% to 3.5% is held by the ten largest clones. This sample was also put to use in a study of T cells expressing NK-cell markers. From the second report: TCR beta cDNA libraries were made by 5'RACE template switching that added a universal primer site and unique molecular identifiers.

Sequenced material: CD4+ T cells sorted from PBMCs, taken less than 13 days after vaccination. All receptors come from a man in his fifties who received an inactivated influenza vaccine. Donor details come from another sample of the same person, matched by shared clones.

This clonotype was observed a handful of times. The chain employs TRBV5-1 and TRBJ2-1; TRBD2 agrees at 8 bases. Unmatched junction bases numbered 13, after V lost 0 bases and J lost 8 bases. The germline V gene encodes CDR1 SGHRS and CDR2 YFSETQ. The length of the CDR3 is 17 residues. CDR3 in DNA: TGCGCCAGCAGCTTGGCCAAACTAGCGGCAGTAGTCGATGAGCAGTTCTTC. Its protein product is CASSLAKLAAVVDEQFF.

This sequence joins TRBV7-9 and TRBJ2-7; TRBD1 might be the D (6 bases). Trimming removed 3 bases from V and 2 bases from J, with 8 bases in between. CDR1 SEHNR and CDR2 FQNEAQ come from the germline V gene (reference sequence). The CDR3 sequence is 13 residues long. CDR3 DNA sequence: TGTGCCAGCAGCTTTCGACAGGCCTACGAGCAGTACTTC. It is translated as CASSFRQAYEQYF.

This clonotype was seen a handful of times. The chain uses TRBV29-1 and TRBJ1-1, with no clear D. The V gene lost 5 bases and the J gene lost 3 bases, with 13 bases spanning the gap. Per the germline V gene, CDR1 is SQVTM and CDR2 is ANQGSEA. This CDR3 comprises 13 residues. The CDR3 protein is CSVSPAGDTEAFF. The CDR3, as DNA: TGCAGCGTTTCCCCTGCCGGGGACACTGAAGCTTTCTTT.

This clonotype showed up just once. The CDR3 is CASTTTSGSRGAQYF. CDR3 coding DNA: TGTGCCAGCACCACCACTAGCGGGAGCCGGGGGGCCCAGTACTTC. This chain uses TRBV6-1 with TRBJ2-5; 11 bases align to TRBD2. Germline CDR1 reads MNHNS; CDR2 reads SASEGT. The CDR3 is 15 amino acids. V lost 7 bases and J lost 9; bases outside the gene matches: 13.

A note on this clonotype: A junction boundary mismatches the germline segment, possibly from a read error. CDR3 nucleotides: TGTACCAGCAGCGGCGGTCCAGGGAAGTCCTCCTACGAGCAGTACTTC. Translating it yields CTSSGGPGKSSYEQYF. The chain is built from TRBV5-5 and TRBJ2-7; D possibly uses TRBD1 or TRBD2 (5 bases each). The germline gives CDR1 SGHKS, CDR2 YYEKEE (reference sequence). The CDR3 consists of 16 residues. Using reference TRBV5-5 and TRBJ2-7 for the parts outside the CDR3, the full variable domain is DAGVTQSPTHLIKTRGQQVTLRCSPISGHKSVSWYQQVLGQGPQFIFQYYEKEERGRGNFPDRFSARQFPNYSSELNVNALLLGDSALYLCTSSGGPGKSSYEQYFGPGTRLTVT.

J is TRBJ1-5 and V is TRBV6-1, with D unresolved. Trimming removed 1 base at V and 3 bases at J, with 4 bases between. CDR1 is MNHNS, CDR2 SASEGT, per germline. This CDR3 is 13 amino acids long. CDR3 nucleotides: TGTGCCAGCAGTGAAGAAGCCAATCAGCCCCAGCATTTT. This sequence encodes CASSEEANQPQHF.

Of note for this clonotype: A junction end diverges from the germline sequence, so it may reflect a read error. The V gene is TRBV14, the J gene TRBJ2-1; D is unclear. This CDR3 comprises 15 residues. Germline lookup yields CDR1 SGHDN and CDR2 FVKESK. The CDR3 region is CASSQGTTYRNAQFF. DNA for the CDR3: TGTGCCAGCAGCCAGGGAACGACGTACCGCAATGCGCAGTTCTTC.

The genes are TRBV7-2 and TRBJ2-4, with 7 bases that match TRBD2. The germline V gene encodes CDR1 SGHTA and CDR2 FQGNSA. The CDR3 covers 14 residues. The V and J ends lost 5 bases and 7 bases, in that order; junction bases with no gene match: 8. This CDR3 reads CASSPGGGSNIQYF. CDR3 nucleotide sequence: TGTGCCAGCAGCCCCGGCGGGGGAAGTAACATTCAGTACTTC. Full variable domain (remainder filled in from reference TRBV7-2 and TRBJ2-4): GAGVSQSPSNKVTEKGKDVELRCDPISGHTALYWYRQSLGQGLEFLIYFQGNSAPDKSGLPSDRFSAERTGGSVSTLTIQRTQQEDSAVYLCASSPGGGSNIQYFGAGTRLSVL.

The J gene is TRBJ2-7, the V gene TRBV6-2 or TRBV6-3; D may be TRBD1 or TRBD2 (5 bases each). The V gene's germline CDR1 is MNHEY and CDR2 SVGEGT. Trimming took off 6 bases at V and 6 bases at J, with 18 bases between the two ends. The CDR3 runs to 14 residues. CDR3 in DNA: TGTGCCAGCAGCCACCCAGGGAGTCATCGCGAGCAGTACTTC. Translation: CASSHPGSHREQYF.

This chain uses TRBV29-1 with TRBJ2-1, with D possibly matching TRBD2 (5 bases). Deletions cut 5 bases from V and 1 base from J, with 9 bases between. Looked up from germline, CDR1 is SQVTM and CDR2 is ANQGSEA. The CDR3 runs 13 residues. CDR3 DNA: TGCAGCGTTAGTCGGGAATCCTACAATGAGCAGTTCTTC. Amino acid sequence: CSVSRESYNEQFF.

This clonotype occurred a few times. This rearrangement joins TRBV6-5 to TRBJ1-4, with D uncertain. This CDR3 contains 15 residues. CDR1 MNHEY and CDR2 SVGAGI come from the germline V gene. The V end lost 2 bases, the J end lost 8 bases, and 15 bases lay between the germline ends. The CDR3 DNA reads TGTGCCAGCAGTTACCCGACTGGAAACGGGGAAAAACTGTTTTTT. It encodes CASSYPTGNGEKLFF.

The V call is TRBV9, the J call TRBJ2-2; no reliable D call. CDR1 and CDR2 (germline): SGDLS, YYNGEE. This CDR3 is 13 amino acids long. V was trimmed by 1 base and J by 6 bases, leaving 7 bases between them. The CDR3 loop reads CASSVPMAGELFF. The CDR3 DNA sequence: TGTGCCAGCAGCGTACCGATGGCCGGGGAGCTGTTTTTT.